Shown below are 22 T cell receptor beta chains from a single sample sequenced in a study of shared clonotypes between healthy human individuals. Here immunoSEQ multiplex PCR was the method, and the copy in TCRdb shows in-frame clones only, minus some. The sample lists around 1.6 million clones; roughly 98% were seen once. Sample: naive CD4+ T cells sorted from blood. Stated subset: CD45RA+ positively selected. Receptor source: a man younger than 40 in good health.

V and J are TRBV5-8 and TRBJ1-2; D unclear. Germline V gene lookup returns CDR1 SGHTS and CDR2 YDEGEE. Trimming cost V 2 bases and J 0 bases, with 11 bases left between them. The CDR3 runs 15 residues. The DNA of the CDR3 is TGTGCCAGCAGCTTCCGAGGGCTGACTAACTATGGCTACACCTTC. Protein sequence: CASSFRGLTNYGYTF.

This chain connects TRBV10-1 to TRBJ1-2; D unresolved. The CDR3 spans 13 residues. Germline V gene sequence: CDR1 WNHNN, CDR2 SYGVQD (reference sequence). V gave up 10 bases and J gave up 3 bases, with 15 bases separating them. The DNA for the CDR3 is TGCGCCACCGGGAGCCCTGAGGACTATGGCTACACCTTC. Its protein is CATGSPEDYGYTF.

The V call is TRBV7-6, the J call TRBJ2-3; maybe TRBD1 (6 bases). V lost 1 base and J 4 bases, leaving 15 bases between the germline ends. Germline V gene sequence: CDR1 SGHVS, CDR2 FNYEAQ. CDR3 length: 16 amino acids. For the CDR3, the DNA is TGTGCCAGCAGCTTAGGTCTGGGCAGGGGTTCAGATACGCAGTATTTT. It codes for CASSLGLGRGSDTQYF.

In the case of this clone: Given a much more abundant clone one base away, this may be a read error. This CDR3 is also generated by other DNA sequences in the sample. The chain uses TRBV5-1 and TRBJ2-3; D is ambiguous. With 5 bases removed from V and 0 bases from J, the gap between germline ends came to 4 bases. The CDR3 spans 12 residues. The V gene's germline CDR1 is SGHRS and CDR2 YFSETQ. In DNA, the CDR3 is TGCGCCAGCAGTTTTAGCACAGATACGCAGTATTTT. Protein: CASSFSTDTQYF.

The rearrangement joins TRBV30 to TRBJ2-5; 9 bases are shared with TRBD1. The germline CDR1 and CDR2 sequences are GTSNPN and SVGIG (reference sequence). This CDR3 is 14 amino acids long. V was pared by 2 bases and J by 4 bases, with 5 bases of the junction left unmatched. The CDR3 is CAWSMTGGGETQYF. The DNA of the CDR3 is TGTGCCTGGAGTATGACAGGGGGTGGAGAGACCCAGTACTTC.

J is TRBJ1-1 and V is TRBV6-5; 8 bases match TRBD1. CDR1 and CDR2 (germline): MNHEY, SVGAGI. This CDR3 has 14 amino acids. V shed 6 bases and J 0 bases; nucleotides not matched to a gene: 3. In DNA, the CDR3 is TGTGCCAGCAGACGGACAGGGATGAACACTGAAGCTTTCTTT. Translated, it gives CASRRTGMNTEAFF.

This chain uses TRBV4-3 with TRBJ2-5, with 7 nucleotides matching TRBD1. After removal of 0 bases from V and 5 bases from J, the junction contained 6 bases not matched to a gene. Germline CDR1 and CDR2: LGHNA and YSLEER. This CDR3 has 15 amino acids. The CDR3 loop is CASSQDYRGMETQYF. The CDR3 DNA reads as TGCGCCAGCAGCCAAGATTACAGGGGAATGGAGACCCAGTACTTC.

The sample holds one count of this clone. The gene calls are TRBV5-6 and TRBJ2-3; D is possibly TRBD2 (5 bases). V shed 2 bases and J shed 2 bases, with 15 bases lying between them. Germline CDR1 and CDR2: SGHDT and YYEEEE. The CDR3 length is 16 residues. CDR3 sequence (DNA): TGTGCCAGCAGCTTTATGAGGGTGCTATTCACAGATACGCAGTATTTT. Translating it yields CASSFMRVLFTDTQYF.

The CDR3 region is CASSLEGQGRRTDTQYF. DNA for the CDR3: TGTGCCAGCAGCTTAGAAGGACAGGGCCGACGCACAGATACGCAGTATTTT. The rearrangement uses TRBV7-9 and TRBJ2-3; 8 bases agree with TRBD1. Looked up from germline, CDR1 is SEHNR and CDR2 is FQNEAQ (reference sequence). Trimming removed 1 base from V and 1 base from J; junction bases left unmatched: 7. The CDR3 length is 17 residues.

The chain uses TRBV5-1 and TRBJ2-7; D possibly matches TRBD1 or TRBD2 (5 bases each). Germline assignment: CDR1 SGHRS and CDR2 YFSETQ. The CDR3 spans 15 residues. The ends were cut back, 1 base at V and 10 bases at J, with 21 bases in the middle. In DNA form, the CDR3 reads TGCGCCAGCAGCTTGACTCCCGGGGCCACACCAGGTCAGTACTTC. As protein: CASSLTPGATPGQYF. The full variable domain, with the rest looked up from reference TRBV5-1 and TRBJ2-7, is KAGVTQTPRYLIKTRGQQVTLSCSPISGHRSVSWYQQTPGQGLQFLFEYFSETQRNKGNFPGRFSGRQFSNSRSEMNVSTLELGDSALYLCASSLTPGATPGQYFGPGTRLTVT.

The CDR3 bases are TGTGCCAGCAGCCCTAAGGATAGTCAGCCCCAGCATTTT. As protein: CASSPKDSQPQHF. The chain combines TRBV7-6 with TRBJ1-5; D ambiguous. The germline V gene has CDR1 SGHVS and CDR2 FNYEAQ. The CDR3 is 13 amino acids. V lost 5 bases to trimming and J lost 6 bases, with 11 bases between them.

The genes are TRBV29-1 and TRBJ1-1, with a weak D call TRBD1 (6 bases). This CDR3 is built from 11 residues. The V gene lost 3 bases and the J gene lost 6 bases, with 8 bases spanning the gap. Germline CDR1 is SQVTM and CDR2 is ANQGSEA. The CDR3 DNA reads as TGCAGCGTTGAGGGGGCTGCTGAAGCTTTCTTT. Amino acids: CSVEGAAEAFF.

The chain carries TRBV5-4 and TRBJ2-6; 8 bases fit TRBD2. Germline CDR1 is SGHNT and CDR2 is YYREEE (reference sequence). V was pared by 0 bases and J by 2 bases, with 1 base of the junction left unmatched. This CDR3 contains 16 residues. CDR3 region: CASSLAGGAGANVLTF. The CDR3 DNA is TGTGCCAGCAGCTTGGCCGGGGGGGCTGGGGCCAACGTCCTGACTTTC.

A word on this clone: Other nucleotide sequences in the sample specify the same CDR3. The V gene is TRBV7-9, the J gene TRBJ2-7; D gene ambiguous. CDR3 size: 12 residues. V lost 5 bases and J lost 1, with 6 bases in between. Germline CDR1 SEHNR, CDR2 FQNEAQ (reference sequence). The CDR3 nucleotides are TGTGCCAGCAGCCCACTATCCTACGAGCAGTACTTC. Translated, it gives CASSPLSYEQYF.

Worth noting for this clone: This sample also contains other DNA sequences that code for the same CDR3. The rearrangement uses TRBV28 and TRBJ2-1; D unresolved. Germline V gene sequence: CDR1 MDHEN, CDR2 SYDVKM. Trimming removed 3 bases from V and 9 bases from J, with 3 bases in between. The CDR3 totals 10 residues. CDR3 sequence (DNA): TGTGCCAGCAGTTTCCGTGAGCAGTTCTTC. Protein product: CASSFREQFF. Full variable domain (rest looked up from reference TRBV28 and TRBJ2-1): DVKVTQSSRYLVKRTGEKVFLECVQDMDHENMFWYRQDPGLGLRLIYFSYDVKMKEKGDIPEGYSVSREKKERFSLILESASTNQTSMYLCASSFREQFFGPGTRLTVL.

V gene TRBV7-9 combines with J gene TRBJ1-2; D unresolved. The CDR3 covers 12 residues. The V gene lost 0 bases and the J gene lost 12 bases, with 11 bases spanning the gap. The V gene's germline CDR1 is SEHNR and CDR2 FQNEAQ (reference sequence). CDR3 amino acids: CASSLASTGDTF. The DNA of the CDR3 is TGTGCCAGCAGCTTAGCAAGCACGGGTGACACCTTC.

The gene calls are TRBV7-9 and TRBJ1-1; 9 bases line up with TRBD1. The J segment lost 5 bases and the V segment lost 6 bases, leaving 13 bases of the junction unmatched. CDR1 and CDR2 (germline): SEHNR, FQNEAQ (reference sequence). The CDR3 has 16 amino acids. The CDR3: CASRFGDDRGRTEAFF. Here the CDR3 DNA reads TGTGCCAGCAGATTCGGGGACGACAGGGGGAGGACTGAAGCTTTCTTT. The entire variable domain, with the rest obtained from reference TRBV7-9 and TRBJ1-1, is as follows: DTGVSQNPRHKITKRGQNVTFRCDPISEHNRLYWYRQTLGQGPEFLTYFQNEAQLEKSRLLSDRFSAERPKGSFSTLEIQRTEQGDSAMYLCASRFGDDRGRTEAFFGQGTRLTVV.

This sequence joins TRBV9 and TRBJ2-5; D perhaps matches TRBD1 (5 bases). V was pared by 0 bases and J by 9 bases, with 15 bases between. Germline CDR1 and CDR2: SGDLS and YYNGEE. The CDR3 is 14 amino acids. The CDR3 bases are TGTGCCAGCAGCGTAGTAGACAGTTCTTCGGCCCAGTACTTC. The encoded protein is CASSVVDSSSAQYF.

The V call is TRBV5-1, the J call TRBJ1-1; maybe TRBD1 (6 bases). Trimming pared 5 bases from V and 2 bases from J, leaving 10 bases between. Germline CDR1 reads SGHRS; CDR2 reads YFSETQ. The CDR3 totals 13 residues. The CDR3 DNA reads as TGCGCCAGCAGAGTGGACAGAAACACTGAAGCTTTCTTT. Amino acids: CASRVDRNTEAFF.

The V and J genes are TRBV11-2 and TRBJ2-2; D unresolved. Trimming removed 8 bases at V and 3 bases at J, with 10 bases between. CDR1 and CDR2 (germline): SGHAT, FQNNGV. The CDR3 sequence is 13 residues long. The chain's CDR3 is CASGQIYTGELFF. DNA for the CDR3: TGTGCCAGCGGCCAGATCTACACCGGGGAGCTGTTTTTT. The full variable domain, its missing parts supplied by reference TRBV11-2 and TRBJ2-2, is EAGVAQSPRYKIIEKRQSVAFWCNPISGHATLYWYQQILGQGPKLLIQFQNNGVVDDSQLPKDRFSAERLKGVDSTLKIQPAKLEDSAVYLCASGQIYTGELFFGEGSRLTVL.

The chain recombines TRBV21-1 with TRBJ1-1. TRBV21-1 is assigned pseudogene status. CDR3 length: 10 amino acids. CDR3: CASSKGRSFF. The CDR3 DNA is TGTGCCAGCAGCAAAGGACGCAGCTTCTTT.

The CDR3 DNA follows: TGTGCCAGCAGGGGGGAAAGCGAGGGCTATGGCTACACCTTC. Translation: CASRGESEGYGYTF. V is TRBV7-9 and J is TRBJ1-2, with D possibly matching TRBD1 (5 bases). CDR3 length: 14 residues. The V gene's germline CDR1 is SEHNR and CDR2 FQNEAQ (reference sequence). The V end lost 6 bases, the J end lost 4 bases, and 15 bases lay between the germline ends.